Presented here are 24 T cell receptor beta chains from one specimen sequenced in a study of Graves' ophthalmopathy and Graves' hyperthyroidism. Amplification of the TCR beta CDR3 regions used RNA transcripts (as template). The first-round RT-PCR employed HTBI primers together with the Qiagen OneStep RT-PCR kit. A multiplex PCR was then performed as the second round. TCRdb independently ran MiXCR on the multiplex PCR reads; one entry per CDR3 protein. The sample yields 340,000 or so distinct CDR3 sequences, roughly 15% seen once. Sequencing used peripheral blood. These receptors all stem from an adult man with Graves' ophthalmopathy.

This clonotype occurred many times. Written as DNA, the CDR3 is TGTGCCAGCAGTTTTAGGCGGAACTCCTACGAGCAGTACTTC. Protein sequence: CASSFRRNSYEQYF. This rearrangement joins TRBV12-3 or TRBV12-4 to TRBJ2-7; D gene ambiguous. This CDR3 spans 14 amino acids. The V end was cut by 3 bases, the J end by 0 bases, with 9 bases between.

There are many counts of this clonotype. At one end, the junction sequence differs from germline, possibly due to a read error. The chain uses TRBV20-1 and TRBJ1-1; a weak D match, TRBD1 (6 bases). The CDR3 has 14 amino acids. Germline CDR1 DFQATT, CDR2 SNEGSKA (reference sequence). In DNA, the CDR3 is TGCAGTGCTAGAAAAGGGGTCGGGGGCACTGAAGCTTCCTTT. Its protein is CSARKGVGGTEASF.

The chain recombines TRBV4-1 with TRBJ2-2, with D perhaps matching TRBD1 (5 bases). The V end was cut by 6 bases, the J end by 5 bases, with 10 bases between. This CDR3 is 13 amino acids long. Germline CDR1 reads MGHRA; CDR2 reads YSYEKL. For the CDR3, the DNA is TGCGCCAGCAGTTTCAGGGCAACCGGGGAGCTGTTTTTT. Translation: CASSFRATGELFF.

The J gene is TRBJ1-6, the V gene TRBV12-3 or TRBV12-4, with 7 bases that match TRBD1. The V and J ends lost 6 bases and 3 bases, in that order; junction bases with no gene match: 8. CDR3 length: 16 amino acids. This chain's CDR3 is CASSSTGFYYNSPLHF. The CDR3 region has the DNA TGTGCCAGCAGCTCGACAGGGTTCTACTATAATTCACCCCTCCACTTT.

This clonotype came up many times. J is TRBJ1-1 and V is TRBV20-1, with no clear D. There are 12 residues in the CDR3. V gave up 2 bases and J gave up 2 bases, with 6 bases separating them. Germline V CDR1 and CDR2: DFQATT, SNEGSKA (reference sequence). The CDR3: CSARRVNTEAFF. DNA of the CDR3: TGCAGTGCTAGAAGGGTTAACACTGAAGCTTTCTTT.

This clonotype occurred many times. The rearrangement uses TRBV11-3 and TRBJ2-2; possible D gene TRBD1, 5 bases. V lost 1 base and J 6 bases, leaving 9 bases between the germline ends. CDR1 and CDR2 (germline): SGHNT, YENEEA. The CDR3 is made up of 14 amino acids. The CDR3 bases are TGTGCCAGCAGCTTAGTTGTGGGGCCCGGGGAGCTGTTTTTT. Its protein is CASSLVVGPGELFF.

The chain links TRBV20-1 to TRBJ1-6; D gene ambiguous. Per the germline V gene, CDR1 is DFQATT and CDR2 is SNEGSKA (reference sequence). The CDR3 runs 13 residues. The ends were cut back, 6 bases at V and 8 bases at J, with 14 bases in the middle. CDR3 amino acids: CSAPTYTDSPLHF. The CDR3 coding sequence is TGCAGTGCACCGACCTACACCGATTCACCCCTCCACTTT.

On this clonotype itself: Sequence at one end of the junction differs from germline and may be a read error. The chain carries TRBV6-2 or TRBV6-3 and TRBJ1-1; the match to TRBD1 covers 8 bases. The CDR3 spans 14 residues. CDR1 and CDR2 (germline): MNHEY, SVGEGT. CDR3 sequence (DNA): TGTGCCAGCAGTTTGGTACAGGGGGTAACTGAAGCTTGCTTT. The encoded protein is CASSLVQGVTEACF.

This clonotype showed up many times. This chain joins TRBV12-3 or TRBV12-4 and TRBJ2-7; the match to TRBD1 covers 7 bases. CDR3 size: 14 residues. With V trimmed by 7 bases and J by 4 bases, 10 bases remained unmatched. The CDR3 nucleotides read TGTGCCAGCACCGACAGGGAGAATAGGTACGAGCAGTACTTC. This translates into CASTDRENRYEQYF.

The V and J genes are TRBV6-5 and TRBJ1-2, with TRBD1 identical over 7 bases. The CDR3 extends over 13 amino acids. Per germline, CDR1 MNHEY and CDR2 SVGAGI. Trimming took 1 base from V and 10 from J; bases not matched to a gene: 6. The CDR3: CASSYYQGEAYTF. CDR3 DNA sequence: TGTGCCAGCAGTTACTACCAGGGGGAGGCCTACACCTTC.

This clonotype was seen more than once but under ten times. CDR3 coding DNA: TGTGCCTGGAGTGCCCCCTTTACAGGGAGTCGAGCTCGCGAGCAGTACTTC. Its translation is CAWSAPFTGSRAREQYF. The chain uses TRBV30 and TRBJ2-7, with a possible D match to TRBD1 (6 bases). The CDR3 is 17 residues long. V gave up 1 base and J gave up 6 bases, with 25 bases separating them. The germline CDR1 and CDR2 sequences are GTSNPN and SVGIG (reference sequence).

This clonotype has ten or more counts. This sequence joins TRBV7-9 and TRBJ1-1; D might be TRBD1 (6 bases). Per the germline V gene, CDR1 is SEHNR and CDR2 is FQNEAQ (reference sequence). This CDR3 region has 15 residues. V lost 4 bases, J lost 1 base, and 13 bases lay in between. The CDR3 spells CASSYSGHANTEAFF. CDR3 nucleotides: TGTGCCAGCAGCTACTCGGGACATGCGAACACTGAAGCTTTCTTT.

This clonotype was recorded many times. This chain links TRBV5-6 with TRBJ1-2; 9 bases agree with TRBD1. Germline CDR1 and CDR2: SGHDT and YYEEEE. V lost 0 bases to trimming and J lost 6 bases; unmatched junction nucleotides: 6. This CDR3 contains 15 residues. DNA for the CDR3: TGTGCCAGCAGCTTGGCCGGGACAGGGATTCATGGCTACACCTTC. Its translation: CASSLAGTGIHGYTF.

This clonotype was seen a few times. This sequence may be a read error, since a much larger clone differs from it by one base. V gene TRBV30 combines with J gene TRBJ2-7; D ambiguous. In germline, CDR1 is GTSNPN, CDR2 SVGIG (reference sequence). The V and J ends lost 2 bases and 2 bases respectively, with 13 bases between them. CDR3 length equals 14 residues. DNA for the CDR3: TGTGCCTGGAGTTATGCCACCCCGCCCTACGAGCAGTACTTC. Translation gives CAWSYATPPYEQYF.

This clonotype was seen at least ten times. The chain carries TRBV28 and TRBJ2-7, with unresolved D. Trimming left V 4 bases short and J 6 bases short, with 7 bases between. CDR1 is MDHEN, CDR2 SYDVKM, per germline. This CDR3 region has 11 residues. The CDR3 DNA is TGTGCCAGCAGTTCGACGGGCGAGCAGTACTTC. Amino acids: CASSSTGEQYF.

In this sample, this clonotype turned up once. The V gene is TRBV28, the J gene TRBJ2-7; 10 nucleotides agree with TRBD2. V lost 6 bases, J lost 4 bases, and 3 bases stayed unmatched. Germline-derived CDR1 and CDR2 are MDHEN and SYDVKM. The CDR3 spans 13 residues. CDR3 residues: CASRGLALYEQYF. The DNA for the CDR3 is TGTGCCAGCAGGGGACTAGCGTTATACGAGCAGTACTTC.

The V call is TRBV20-1, the J call TRBJ1-1; D gene uncertain. Trimming removed 3 bases at V and 4 bases at J, with 6 bases between. This CDR3 contains 11 residues. Looked up from germline, CDR1 is DFQATT and CDR2 is SNEGSKA (reference sequence). The CDR3, as DNA: TGCAGTGCTAGCGCCCCCACTGAAGCTTTCTTT. As protein: CSASAPTEAFF.

This clonotype was observed many times. The rearrangement joins TRBV20-1 to TRBJ1-1; D not certain. Germline V gene lookup returns CDR1 DFQATT and CDR2 SNEGSKA (reference sequence). Trimming shortened V by 2 bases and J by 1 base, and 8 bases separated the two germline ends. The CDR3 covers 13 residues. CDR3 DNA: TGCAGTGCTAGATGGAGGGCGAACACTGAAGCTTTCTTT. This gives the protein CSARWRANTEAFF.

This clonotype was picked up many times. CDR3 in amino acids: CASSQGTAETQYF. CDR3 nucleotides: TGTGCCAGCAGCCAAGGGACAGCGGAGACCCAGTACTTC. The gene calls are TRBV3-1 and TRBJ2-5; TRBD1 is a possible D gene (6 bases). V lost 1 base and J lost 5, with 8 bases in between. The CDR3 consists of 13 residues. The V gene's germline CDR1 is LGHDT and CDR2 YNNKEL (reference sequence).

This clonotype was picked up many times. The chain combines TRBV12-3 or TRBV12-4 with TRBJ2-5; the match to TRBD2 covers 10 bases. The CDR3 runs to 15 residues. J was trimmed by 7 bases and V by 6 bases; bases with no gene match: 11. Here the CDR3 reads CASSLLAGAEGTQYF. In DNA form, the CDR3 reads TGTGCCAGCAGCCTTCTAGCGGGAGCCGAAGGGACCCAGTACTTC.

This clonotype appeared many times. The rearrangement joins TRBV7-9 to TRBJ2-7; 10 nucleotides agree with TRBD1. This CDR3 is built from 18 residues. V shed 8 bases, J shed 6 bases, and the junction held 22 bases outside the gene matches. Germline CDR1 reads SEHNR; CDR2 reads FQNEAQ (reference sequence). Here the CDR3 reads CASARPGQGSLTGLEQYF. CDR3 sequence (DNA): TGTGCCAGCGCCCGCCCGGGACAGGGGAGTTTAACGGGGCTCGAGCAGTACTTC.

This clonotype was detected ten times or more. The genes are TRBV5-1 and TRBJ2-7; maybe TRBD2 (5 bases). This CDR3 is built from 16 residues. V lost 0 bases and J lost 2, with 15 bases in between. CDR1 is SGHRS, CDR2 YFSETQ, per germline. This CDR3 is CASSLEIDYSTYEQYF. Here the CDR3 DNA reads TGCGCCAGCAGCTTGGAAATTGACTACTCTACCTACGAGCAGTACTTC.

This clonotype was seen at least ten times. The chain employs TRBV6-4 and TRBJ2-2; 10 nucleotides align to TRBD2. The V gene's germline CDR1 is MRHNA and CDR2 SNTAGT. The length of the CDR3 is 19 residues. The J segment lost 3 bases and the V segment lost 5 bases, leaving 15 bases of the junction unmatched. DNA of the CDR3: TGTGCCAGCAGTCCGTTACCGGGCCAGCGGGGGGGCCACACCGGGGAGCTGTTTTTT. It translates to CASSPLPGQRGGHTGELFF.

This clonotype appeared many times. This rearrangement joins TRBV5-6 to TRBJ2-2, with 11 bases matching TRBD2. The CDR3 contains 18 residues. The germline V gene has CDR1 SGHDT and CDR2 YYEEEE. V shed 1 base, J shed 1 base, and the junction held 6 bases outside the gene matches. CDR3 sequence: CASSLISSGGLNTGELFF. The CDR3 DNA reads TGTGCCAGCAGCTTGATATCTAGCGGGGGGCTGAACACCGGGGAGCTGTTTTTT.